A selection of T cell receptor beta chains follows, all from one sample in a study of blood T cell repertoires in COVID-19. Clones were sequenced by immunoSEQ multiplex PCR, and TCRdb holds only the in-frame ones, with some missing. The sample has 200,000 to 300,000 clones; 88% are singletons. The sequencing sample was made of peripheral blood. These TCRs come from a woman in her thirties with COVID-19, enrolled during active disease. Both conserved end residues are part of each CDR3. A D gene is named only where the DNA matches it firmly. Clone sizes are given selectively: once, few, many, or a class where the clone is expanded.

D gene | clone size | J gene | V gene | CDR3 DNA | CDR3 protein
TRBD1 | . | TRBJ2-2 | TRBV15 | TGTGCCACCAGCTCCCACAGGGGGCTGAACACCGGGGAGCTGTTTTTT | CATSSHRGLNTGELFF
. | . | TRBJ2-4 | TRBV14 | TGTGCCAGCAGCCATATTAAAGGGGCAAGAAACATTCAGTACTTC | CASSHIKGARNIQYF
TRBD1 | . | TRBJ1-6 | TRBV2 | TGTGCCAGCAGGGGACCGGGACAGAGCTCCTATAATTCACCCCTCCACTTT | CASRGPGQSSYNSPLHF
. | few | TRBJ1-1 | TRBV4-2 | TGTGCCAGCAGCCAAGCGGCGGCTCAGGGCACTGAAGCTTTCTTT | CASSQAAAQGTEAFF
. | . | TRBJ2-5 | TRBV28 | TGTGCCAGCAGTAGGACACGTCAAGAGACCCAGTACTTC | CASSRTRQETQYF
. | . | TRBJ2-3 | TRBV4-2 | TGTGCCAGCAGCCCCCTCGGGACTGGCGGGACCCCAGATACGCAGTATTTT | CASSPLGTGGTPDTQYF
. | . | TRBJ1-1 | TRBV5-1 | TGCGCCAGCAGCGTACTCGGGGGGAGGAACACTGAAGCTTTCTTT | CASSVLGGRNTEAFF
. | . | TRBJ2-3 | TRBV28 | TGTGCCAGCAGTGGAGGGACAGATACGCAGTATTTT | CASSGGTDTQYF
. | . | TRBJ2-5 | TRBV7-7 | TGTGCTAGCAGCCGTGACAGTCAAGAGACCCAGTACTTC | CASSRDSQETQYF
. | . | TRBJ1-3 | TRBV30 | TGTGCCTGGAGTGGGGGGGTCACCTCTGGAAACACCATATATTTT | CAWSGGVTSGNTIYF
TRBD2 | once | TRBJ2-7 | TRBV6-2/TRBV6-3 | TGTGCCAGCAGTTCCCATAGCGGGGGGAACTCCTACGAGCAGTACTTC | CASSSHSGGNSYEQYF
TRBD2 | . | TRBJ2-3 | TRBV6-4 | TGTGCCAGCAGGTCGGGGGGGGGAGATACGCAGTATTTT | CASRSGGGDTQYF
. | . | TRBJ2-7 | TRBV6-5 | TGTGCCAGTCAACGCGGCACATTGACCTACGAGCAGTACTTC | CASQRGTLTYEQYF
TRBD1 | . | TRBJ1-4 | TRBV4-3 | TGCGCCAGCAGCCAAGGACAGGGGAACGAAAAACTGTTTTTT | CASSQGQGNEKLFF
. | . | TRBJ2-1 | TRBV28 | TGTGCCAGCAGTTTTATTAGTTCCTACAATGAGCAGTTCTTC | CASSFISSYNEQFF
TRBD1 | . | TRBJ2-6 | TRBV7-6 | TGTGCCAGCAGCTTCAGCCCGACAGGGGTGATGGGTGGGGCCAACGTCCTGACTTTC | CASSFSPTGVMGGANVLTF
TRBD1 | . | TRBJ1-2 | TRBV6-2/TRBV6-3 | TGTGCCAGCAGCCCGAGTTTGGGACAGCCCTATGGCTACACCTTC | CASSPSLGQPYGYTF
. | . | TRBJ2-5 | TRBV5-4 | TGTGCCAGCAGCTCCCGGGACTCCCCCCAGTACTTC | CASSSRDSPQYF
. | once | TRBJ2-5 | TRBV18 | TGTGCCAGCTCACCGTCTGTCCAAGAGACCCAGTACTTC | CASSPSVQETQYF
TRBD1 | . | TRBJ1-3 | TRBV5-4 | TGTGCCAGCAGCGCCGGGACAGGGGGATCCGGAAACACCATATATTTT | CASSAGTGGSGNTIYF
. | . | TRBJ2-6 | TRBV28 | TGTGCCAGCAGCCACCCTCCCACGGCTGGGGCCAACGTCCTGACTTTC | CASSHPPTAGANVLTF
. | . | TRBJ1-1 | TRBV2 | TGTGCCAGCAGTGCCCAGGGCCCGAACACTGAAGCTTTCTTT | CASSAQGPNTEAFF
. | . | TRBJ2-4 | TRBV15 | TGTGCCACCAGCAGACCTTTAGCCAAAAACATTCAGTACTTC | CATSRPLAKNIQYF
. | . | TRBJ1-2 | TRBV21-1 | TGTGCCAGCAACCCGGGTCAGGGGGGAAATGGCTACACCTTC | CASNPGQGGNGYTF
TRBD1 | . | TRBJ1-1 | TRBV7-9 | TGTGCCAGCAGCTTGGGACAGGGACTGAACACTGAAGCTTTCTTT | CASSLGQGLNTEAFF
. | . | TRBJ2-3 | TRBV11-1 | TGTGCCAGCAGCTTACCGAGCACAGATACGCAGTATTTT | CASSLPSTDTQYF
TRBD2 | . | TRBJ2-3 | TRBV27 | TGTGCCAGCAGTCCAGGACTAGCGGGGGATACGCAGTATTTT | CASSPGLAGDTQYF
TRBD2 | . | TRBJ2-7 | TRBV4-1 | TGCGCCAGCAGCCCCTCGGCGGGGGGGAGGGTCCACGAGCAGTACTTC | CASSPSAGGRVHEQYF
. | . | TRBJ1-5 | TRBV6-5 | TGTGCCAGCAGACCCCAGGGAAGGAGCAATCAGCCCCAGCATTTT | CASRPQGRSNQPQHF
TRBD2 | . | TRBJ2-1 | TRBV29-1 | TGCAGCTGGAGCGGGGGATACTACAATGAGCAGTTCTTC | CSWSGGYYNEQFF
. | . | TRBJ2-1 | TRBV29-1 | TGCAGCTTCCCGAGGTACCTCCTCTCCAATGAGCAGTTCTTC | CSFPRYLLSNEQFF
TRBD1 | . | TRBJ1-4 | TRBV7-8 | TGTGCCAGCAGCCCAACCCCTAGGGGGCGTTTGGGTGAAAAACTGTTTTTT | CASSPTPRGRLGEKLFF
. | few | TRBJ1-2 | TRBV4-3 | TGCGCCAGCAGCCAAGATCTGGCAGGGTACATGTATGGCTACACCTTC | CASSQDLAGYMYGYTF
TRBD1 | . | TRBJ1-1 | TRBV15 | TGTGCCACCAGCACCGGGACAGGGTATGACACTGAAGCTTTCTTT | CATSTGTGYDTEAFF
TRBD1 | . | TRBJ2-1 | TRBV9 | TGTGCCAGCAGTGACAGGGGAGGTGAGCAGTTCTTC | CASSDRGGEQFF
TRBD1 | . | TRBJ1-5 | TRBV6-6 | TGTGCCAGCACCACTGGACAGGGCAATCAGCCCCAGCATTTT | CASTTGQGNQPQHF
. | . | TRBJ2-1 | TRBV20-1 | TGCAGTGCTAGTGCAAGATACGGTGAGCAGTTCTTC | CSASARYGEQFF